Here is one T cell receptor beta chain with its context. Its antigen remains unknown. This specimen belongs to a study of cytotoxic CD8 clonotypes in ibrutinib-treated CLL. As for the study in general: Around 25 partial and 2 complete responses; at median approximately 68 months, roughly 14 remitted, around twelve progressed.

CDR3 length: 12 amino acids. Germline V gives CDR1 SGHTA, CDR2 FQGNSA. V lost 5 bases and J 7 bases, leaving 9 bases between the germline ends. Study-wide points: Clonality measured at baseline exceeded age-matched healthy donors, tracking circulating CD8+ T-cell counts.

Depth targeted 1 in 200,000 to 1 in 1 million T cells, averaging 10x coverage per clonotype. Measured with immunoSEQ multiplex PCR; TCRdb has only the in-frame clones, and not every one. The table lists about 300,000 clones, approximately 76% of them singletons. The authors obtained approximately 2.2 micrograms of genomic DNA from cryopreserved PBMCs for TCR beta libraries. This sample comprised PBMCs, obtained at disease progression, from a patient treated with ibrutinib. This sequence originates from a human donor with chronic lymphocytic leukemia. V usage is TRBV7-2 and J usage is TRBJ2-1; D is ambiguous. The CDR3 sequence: CASSRYSNEQFF. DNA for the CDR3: TGTGCCAGCAGCCGATACAGTAATGAGCAGTTCTTC. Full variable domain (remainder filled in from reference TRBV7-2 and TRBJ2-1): GAGVSQSPSNKVTEKGKDVELRCDPISGHTALYWYRQSLGQGLEFLIYFQGNSAPDKSGLPSDRFSAERTGGSVSTLTIQRTQQEDSAVYLCASSRYSNEQFFGPGTRLTVL.